The entry below describes one T cell receptor (beta chain). This sample stems from a study of blood T cell repertoires in COVID-19. Study details: The cDNA or gDNA used as material had been derived from T cells, B-cell-depleted T cells, or PBMCs.

In the original analysis: Estimates of nucleated cell counts were drawn from the amplification of reference gene primers. Some clones are missing from TCRdb's copy, which holds only in-frame ones; the method was immunoSEQ multiplex PCR. The V and J calls and clone size are taken from that table; D and trimming were inferred from the DNA. The sample gives roughly 250,000 clones, 83% of which show up once; approximately 7.4% is in the top ten. This CDR3 is built from 14 residues. Germline V lookup: CDR1 MDHEN, CDR2 SYDVKM. J was trimmed by 10 bases and V by 5 bases; bases with no gene match: 7. The source is a woman aged 45-65 years with acute or convalescent COVID-19. Sequenced: peripheral blood. The chain employs TRBV28 and TRBJ1-6, with 8 bases identical to TRBD1. CDR3 amino acids: CASSRTTGVSPLHF. The DNA for the CDR3 is TGTGCCAGCAGTCGAACGACAGGGGTCTCACCCCTCCACTTT.